These T cell receptor beta chains were read from a single sample in a study of blood T cell repertoires in COVID-19. Assay: immunoSEQ multiplex PCR; the TCRdb copy retains only in-frame clones and omits some. This sample carries about 300,000 clones, less than 85% of them seen once, and the ten largest clones take roughly 1.5%. Sequencing was performed on peripheral blood. The receptors derive from a human donor with COVID-19, enrolled during active disease. The donor label of this sample is uncertain. The CDR3 runs from the conserved cysteine through the conserved F or W. The order of the fields is V gene, D gene, clone size, J gene, CDR3 protein, CDR3 DNA. D genes are given only for firm matches. Expanded clones get a size class; other rows say once, few or many, or leave the size out.

v_call: TRBV9
d_call: -
clone_size: -
j_call: TRBJ1-2
cdr3_aa: CASSVDGLTNYGYTF
cdr3_nt: TGTGCCAGCAGCGTAGACGGACTCACCAACTATGGCTACACCTTC

v_call: TRBV9
d_call: -
clone_size: -
j_call: TRBJ1-5
cdr3_aa: CASGRGDAYQPQHF
cdr3_nt: TGTGCCAGCGGGAGGGGAGACGCATATCAGCCCCAGCATTTT

v_call: TRBV18
d_call: TRBD1
clone_size: -
j_call: TRBJ1-4
cdr3_aa: CASSGQEGEKLFF
cdr3_nt: TGTGCCAGCTCAGGACAGGAGGGGGAAAAACTGTTTTTT

v_call: TRBV14
d_call: TRBD1
clone_size: -
j_call: TRBJ1-4
cdr3_aa: CASSRGTGGEKLFF
cdr3_nt: TGTGCCAGCAGCCGGGGGACAGGGGGTGAAAAACTGTTTTTT

v_call: TRBV6-6
d_call: TRBD2
clone_size: -
j_call: TRBJ2-1
cdr3_aa: CASKVGGSGNEQFF
cdr3_nt: TGTGCCAGCAAGGTGGGGGGGTCCGGCAATGAGCAGTTCTTC

v_call: TRBV18
d_call: -
clone_size: -
j_call: TRBJ1-5
cdr3_aa: CASSHGQPNQPQHF
cdr3_nt: TGTGCCAGCTCACACGGACAACCCAATCAGCCCCAGCATTTT

v_call: TRBV4-1
d_call: -
clone_size: -
j_call: TRBJ1-2
cdr3_aa: CASSQARAYREINF
cdr3_nt: TGCGCCAGCAGCCAAGCTAGGGCCTACCGGGAAATTAATTTC

v_call: TRBV6-2/TRBV6-3
d_call: -
clone_size: -
j_call: TRBJ1-5
cdr3_aa: CASSSGGRDQPQHF
cdr3_nt: TGTGCCAGCAGTTCGGGGGGGCGCGATCAGCCCCAGCATTTT

v_call: TRBV7-9
d_call: TRBD1
clone_size: few
j_call: TRBJ1-6
cdr3_aa: CASSSGDRHNSPLHF
cdr3_nt: TGTGCCAGCAGCTCGGGGGACAGGCATAATTCACCCCTCCACTTT

v_call: TRBV18
d_call: -
clone_size: -
j_call: TRBJ1-3
cdr3_aa: CASSPGSGRTGNTIYF
cdr3_nt: TGTGCCAGCTCACCCGGATCCGGGAGAACTGGAAACACCATATATTTT

v_call: TRBV5-1
d_call: -
clone_size: -
j_call: TRBJ2-7
cdr3_aa: CATSRRGEAYEQYF
cdr3_nt: TGCGCCACCTCGCGGAGGGGAGAGGCCTACGAGCAGTACTTC

v_call: TRBV27
d_call: TRBD1
clone_size: -
j_call: TRBJ1-1
cdr3_aa: CASSAQLTGGNREAFF
cdr3_nt: TGTGCCAGCAGTGCCCAGTTGACAGGGGGCAATAGAGAAGCTTTCTTT

v_call: TRBV9
d_call: TRBD1
clone_size: -
j_call: TRBJ2-7
cdr3_aa: CASSVDFSRQGSYEQYF
cdr3_nt: TGTGCCAGCAGCGTAGATTTCTCGAGACAGGGGAGCTACGAGCAGTACTTC

v_call: TRBV2
d_call: TRBD1
clone_size: -
j_call: TRBJ2-7
cdr3_aa: CASKGQGGPYEQYF
cdr3_nt: TGTGCCAGCAAGGGACAGGGGGGACCCTACGAGCAGTACTTC

v_call: TRBV2
d_call: -
clone_size: -
j_call: TRBJ1-6
cdr3_aa: CASSESDSNVSPLHF
cdr3_nt: TGTGCCAGCAGTGAGTCGGACAGTAATGTTTCACCCCTCCACTTT

v_call: TRBV28
d_call: TRBD1
clone_size: -
j_call: TRBJ1-3
cdr3_aa: CASSKGQPSGNTIYF
cdr3_nt: TGTGCCAGCAGCAAGGGACAGCCCTCTGGAAACACCATATATTTT

v_call: TRBV6-5
d_call: -
clone_size: many
j_call: TRBJ2-7
cdr3_aa: CASSYGFPSDYEQYF
cdr3_nt: TGTGCCAGCAGTTACGGCTTCCCCTCCGACTACGAGCAGTACTTC

v_call: TRBV5-1
d_call: -
clone_size: -
j_call: TRBJ2-4
cdr3_aa: CASSLGQVADIQYF
cdr3_nt: TGCGCCAGCAGCTTGGGCCAAGTGGCGGACATTCAGTACTTC

v_call: TRBV20-1
d_call: -
clone_size: -
j_call: TRBJ2-7
cdr3_aa: CSASRQEYEQYF
cdr3_nt: TGCAGTGCTAGTAGACAGGAGTACGAGCAGTACTTC

v_call: TRBV3-1/TRBV3-2
d_call: -
clone_size: -
j_call: TRBJ1-4
cdr3_aa: CASSHPAGGATNEKLFF
cdr3_nt: TGTGCCAGCAGCCACCCGGCGGGGGGAGCAACTAATGAAAAACTGTTTTTT

v_call: TRBV6-1
d_call: -
clone_size: -
j_call: TRBJ1-3
cdr3_aa: CASSDRAREAGNTIYF
cdr3_nt: TGTGCCAGCAGTGATCGGGCCCGGGAGGCTGGAAACACCATATATTTT

v_call: TRBV4-3
d_call: -
clone_size: -
j_call: TRBJ1-3
cdr3_aa: CASRPGHIRGNTIYF
cdr3_nt: TGCGCCAGCAGACCCGGACACATAAGGGGAAACACCATATATTTT

v_call: TRBV9
d_call: -
clone_size: -
j_call: TRBJ2-2
cdr3_aa: CASSLYLDATWGAGELFF
cdr3_nt: TGTGCCAGCAGCCTATACCTGGACGCGACCTGGGGGGCCGGGGAGCTGTTTTTT

v_call: TRBV27
d_call: TRBD2
clone_size: -
j_call: TRBJ2-1
cdr3_aa: CASSFPSSREGSYNEQFF
cdr3_nt: TGTGCCAGCAGTTTCCCAAGCTCGCGGGAGGGCTCCTACAATGAGCAGTTCTTC

v_call: TRBV14
d_call: TRBD2
clone_size: -
j_call: TRBJ2-1
cdr3_aa: CASSQGYREGQFF
cdr3_nt: TGTGCCAGCAGCCAGGGGTATCGGGAGGGGCAGTTCTTC

v_call: TRBV30
d_call: -
clone_size: -
j_call: TRBJ2-6
cdr3_aa: CAWNTGSGANVLTF
cdr3_nt: TGTGCCTGGAACACAGGGTCCGGGGCCAACGTCCTGACTTTC

v_call: TRBV7-2
d_call: TRBD2
clone_size: -
j_call: TRBJ2-5
cdr3_aa: CASSFSGSETQYF
cdr3_nt: TGTGCCAGCAGCTTTAGCGGGAGTGAGACCCAGTACTTC

v_call: TRBV29-1
d_call: -
clone_size: -
j_call: TRBJ2-7
cdr3_aa: CSVVRESYEQYF
cdr3_nt: TGCAGCGTTGTGAGGGAATCCTACGAGCAGTACTTC

v_call: TRBV5-1
d_call: TRBD1
clone_size: -
j_call: TRBJ2-7
cdr3_aa: CASSERQGALYEQYF
cdr3_nt: TGCGCCAGCAGCGAGCGACAGGGCGCACTCTACGAGCAGTACTTC

v_call: TRBV6-2/TRBV6-3
d_call: -
clone_size: -
j_call: TRBJ2-3
cdr3_aa: CASSSISQGIGTDTQYF
cdr3_nt: TGTGCCAGCAGTTCCATAAGCCAGGGCATTGGCACAGATACGCAGTATTTT

v_call: TRBV6-1
d_call: TRBD1
clone_size: -
j_call: TRBJ2-5
cdr3_aa: CASSDYHRGGIETQYF
cdr3_nt: TGTGCCAGCAGTGATTATCACAGGGGCGGTATCGAGACCCAGTACTTC

v_call: TRBV5-1
d_call: TRBD1
clone_size: -
j_call: TRBJ2-7
cdr3_aa: CASSLGLQGATYEQYF
cdr3_nt: TGCGCCAGCAGTTTGGGTCTTCAGGGGGCGACCTACGAGCAGTACTTC

v_call: TRBV10-3
d_call: TRBD1
clone_size: -
j_call: TRBJ2-7
cdr3_aa: CAIRGQGGGYEQYF
cdr3_nt: TGTGCCATCAGGGGACAGGGGGGCGGCTACGAGCAGTACTTC

v_call: TRBV7-9
d_call: TRBD1
clone_size: -
j_call: TRBJ2-3
cdr3_aa: CASSPDRDRGADTQYF
cdr3_nt: TGTGCCAGCAGCCCAGACCGGGACAGGGGCGCAGATACGCAGTATTTT

v_call: TRBV27
d_call: -
clone_size: -
j_call: TRBJ1-2
cdr3_aa: CASSLNPDRGGYGYTF
cdr3_nt: TGTGCCAGCAGTTTAAACCCCGATAGGGGAGGCTATGGCTACACCTTC

v_call: TRBV7-3
d_call: -
clone_size: -
j_call: TRBJ2-7
cdr3_aa: CASSVQGGEQYF
cdr3_nt: TGTGCCAGCAGCGTACAAGGGGGCGAGCAGTACTTC

v_call: TRBV4-1
d_call: TRBD1
clone_size: -
j_call: TRBJ1-5
cdr3_aa: CASSQTGTGDQPQHF
cdr3_nt: TGCGCCAGCAGCCAAACCGGGACAGGGGATCAGCCCCAGCATTTT

v_call: TRBV9
d_call: TRBD2
clone_size: -
j_call: TRBJ2-3
cdr3_aa: CASSVGPSGSTDTQYF
cdr3_nt: TGTGCCAGCAGCGTAGGTCCTAGCGGTAGCACAGATACGCAGTATTTT

v_call: TRBV28
d_call: -
clone_size: -
j_call: TRBJ2-7
cdr3_aa: CASSFPSPNEQYF
cdr3_nt: TGTGCCAGCAGTTTTCCTAGCCCCAACGAGCAGTACTTC

v_call: TRBV30
d_call: -
clone_size: few
j_call: TRBJ2-7
cdr3_aa: CACQDSNSYEQYF
cdr3_nt: TGTGCCTGTCAGGACTCGAATAGCTACGAGCAGTACTTC

v_call: TRBV27
d_call: TRBD1
clone_size: -
j_call: TRBJ2-5
cdr3_aa: CASSLWDRGETQYF
cdr3_nt: TGTGCCAGCAGTTTATGGGACAGAGGGGAGACCCAGTACTTC

v_call: TRBV19
d_call: -
clone_size: -
j_call: TRBJ2-7
cdr3_aa: CASRRAGDNEQYF
cdr3_nt: TGTGCCAGTAGACGGGCAGGGGACAACGAGCAGTACTTC

v_call: TRBV11-3
d_call: TRBD2
clone_size: few
j_call: TRBJ2-7
cdr3_aa: CASSLDLGPGLPYEQYF
cdr3_nt: TGTGCCAGCAGCTTAGATTTGGGGCCGGGACTACCCTACGAGCAGTACTTC

v_call: TRBV5-6
d_call: -
clone_size: -
j_call: TRBJ2-1
cdr3_aa: CASSLVVPSSYNEQFF
cdr3_nt: TGTGCCAGCAGCTTGGTTGTCCCGAGCTCCTACAATGAGCAGTTCTTC

v_call: TRBV27
d_call: -
clone_size: once
j_call: TRBJ2-2
cdr3_aa: CASSFYRASSTGELFF
cdr3_nt: TGTGCCAGCAGTTTCTATAGGGCTAGCAGCACCGGGGAGCTGTTTTTT

v_call: TRBV29-1
d_call: TRBD1
clone_size: -
j_call: TRBJ1-2
cdr3_aa: CSASGTGYGYTF
cdr3_nt: TGCAGCGCATCAGGGACAGGCTATGGCTACACCTTC

v_call: TRBV18
d_call: TRBD1
clone_size: -
j_call: TRBJ1-3
cdr3_aa: CASSLRQGRTDTIYF
cdr3_nt: TGTGCCAGCTCACTACGACAGGGGAGGACGGACACCATATATTTT

v_call: TRBV19
d_call: -
clone_size: -
j_call: TRBJ1-1
cdr3_aa: CASSIGSAGEAFF
cdr3_nt: TGTGCCAGTAGTATAGGTTCGGCAGGTGAAGCTTTCTTT

v_call: TRBV19
d_call: TRBD2
clone_size: -
j_call: TRBJ2-7
cdr3_aa: CASSAQRGSYEQYF
cdr3_nt: TGTGCCAGTAGCGCCCAGCGGGGGTCCTACGAGCAGTACTTC

v_call: TRBV10-2
d_call: -
clone_size: -
j_call: TRBJ1-4
cdr3_aa: CASSESPSIIPNEKLFF
cdr3_nt: TGCGCCAGCAGTGAGAGCCCTTCCATTATCCCTAATGAAAAACTGTTTTTT

v_call: TRBV7-9
d_call: TRBD1
clone_size: -
j_call: TRBJ1-1
cdr3_aa: CASSTKDRLNTEAFF
cdr3_nt: TGTGCCAGCAGCACAAAGGACAGGCTGAACACTGAAGCTTTCTTT

v_call: TRBV3-1/TRBV3-2
d_call: -
clone_size: -
j_call: TRBJ1-3
cdr3_aa: CASSQDPRGNTIYF
cdr3_nt: TGTGCCAGCAGCCAAGATCCCAGGGGAAACACCATATATTTT

v_call: TRBV4-2
d_call: TRBD1
clone_size: once
j_call: TRBJ2-7
cdr3_aa: CASSREGQGPYEQYF
cdr3_nt: TGTGCCAGCAGCCGGGAAGGACAGGGGCCCTACGAGCAGTACTTC

v_call: TRBV7-9
d_call: TRBD2
clone_size: once
j_call: TRBJ2-7
cdr3_aa: CASSRSGKMYEQYF
cdr3_nt: TGTGCCAGCAGCCGTAGCGGGAAAATGTACGAGCAGTACTTC

v_call: TRBV10-1
d_call: TRBD2
clone_size: -
j_call: TRBJ2-1
cdr3_aa: CASSPGTSGRAHNEQFF
cdr3_nt: TGCGCCAGCAGCCCCGGGACTAGCGGGAGGGCCCACAATGAGCAGTTCTTC

v_call: TRBV2
d_call: -
clone_size: -
j_call: TRBJ1-6
cdr3_aa: CASSVERDNSPLHF
cdr3_nt: TGTGCCAGCAGTGTAGAGCGAGATAATTCACCCCTCCACTTT

v_call: TRBV5-1
d_call: -
clone_size: -
j_call: TRBJ1-6
cdr3_aa: CASSLTPGVLNSPLHF
cdr3_nt: TGCGCCAGCAGCTTGACTCCAGGGGTTTTGAATTCACCCCTCCACTTT

v_call: TRBV15
d_call: -
clone_size: -
j_call: TRBJ1-1
cdr3_aa: CATSREGTTEAFF
cdr3_nt: TGTGCCACCAGCAGAGAGGGGACAACTGAAGCTTTCTTT

v_call: TRBV11-2
d_call: -
clone_size: -
j_call: TRBJ1-1
cdr3_aa: CASSTLSGGGTEAFF
cdr3_nt: TGTGCCAGCAGCACCCTCAGTGGGGGGGGCACTGAAGCTTTCTTT

v_call: TRBV27
d_call: TRBD2
clone_size: -
j_call: TRBJ2-1
cdr3_aa: CASSSGVWIAGGGEQFF
cdr3_nt: TGTGCCAGCAGTTCAGGAGTTTGGATAGCGGGAGGTGGTGAGCAGTTCTTC